Here is one T cell receptor (beta chain) with its context. With 0 bases clipped from V and 2 bases from J, the junction kept 9 bases outside the gene matches. The CDR3 has 18 amino acids. Germline V gene data show CDR1 as MGHRA and CDR2 as YSYEKL. Assay used: immunoSEQ multiplex PCR; TCRdb lists only in-frame clones, some missing. Of roughly 61,000 clones in the sample, 70% to 90% were seen once. This entry is derived from a study of OX40 agonist ivuxolimab in advanced cancers. Study as a whole: Anti-PD-1, anti-PD-L1 or anti-CTLA-4 therapy given earlier was allowed, and over 35% had some.

The V and J genes are TRBV4-1 and TRBJ1-2; the match to TRBD1 covers 10 bases. Sequenced here: CD4+ or CD8+ T cells sorted from blood, sampled in a trial of the OX40 agonist ivuxolimab. The clonotype was recovered from an adult with an advanced solid tumor such as melanoma, head and neck, liver or kidney cancer. This CDR3 reads CASSQDSTGGLWNYGYTF. Here the CDR3 DNA reads TGCGCCAGCAGCCAAGATTCGACAGGGGGCTTGTGGAACTATGGCTACACCTTC.